The 20 T cell receptor beta chains below all came from one sample that was sequenced in a study of T cells in Graves' hyperthyroidism and ophthalmopathy. What was amplified from RNA transcripts were TCR beta CDR3 regions. TCR CDR3 regions were first amplified by RT-PCR with HTBI primers. One entry per CDR3 protein results from TCRdb running MiXCR on the multiplex PCR reads. The sample records around 600,000 distinct CDR3 sequences, about 16% being singletons. Specimen: blood. These receptors all stem from a woman aged 40 to 50 with Graves' ophthalmopathy.

This clonotype was seen ten or more times. The chain uses TRBV10-3 and TRBJ2-3; a weak D match, TRBD2 (5 bases). The germline gives CDR1 ENHRY, CDR2 SYGVKD. The germline V and J ends were trimmed by 6 bases and 1 base, with 11 bases remaining between them. The CDR3 runs 14 residues. The CDR3 DNA reads TGTGCCATCAGCGTCGAGGAGGGCACAGATACGCAGTATTTT. Its protein is CAISVEEGTDTQYF.

V gene TRBV20-1 combines with J gene TRBJ1-5; the match to TRBD1 covers 7 bases. The CDR3 contains 13 residues. V lost 7 bases to trimming and J lost 5 bases; unmatched junction nucleotides: 8. The germline V gene encodes CDR1 DFQATT and CDR2 SNEGSKA (reference sequence). The CDR3 region has the DNA TGCAGTGGACAACAGGGGAGGCATCAGCCCCAGCATTTT. Translation gives CSGQQGRHQPQHF.

The sample holds many counts of this clonotype. The V gene is TRBV10-3, the J gene TRBJ2-3; possibly TRBD1 for D (5 bases). The V gene's germline CDR1 is ENHRY and CDR2 SYGVKD. The CDR3 runs 14 residues. Trimming stripped 4 bases from V and 5 bases from J, with 13 bases between. CDR3 nucleotides: TGTGCCATCAGTGCGGTAGGGGTAAAAGATACGCAGTATTTT. Translating it yields CAISAVGVKDTQYF.

There are a few counts of this clonotype. The rearrangement joins TRBV28 to TRBJ1-1; D is undetermined. Trimming took off 3 bases at V and 1 base at J, with 12 bases between the two ends. This CDR3 region has 15 residues. Germline loops: CDR1 MDHEN, CDR2 SYDVKM. CDR3 sequence (DNA): TGTGCCAGCAGTTTTGACCATGAATCGAACACTGAAGCTTTCTTT. Its protein is CASSFDHESNTEAFF.

This clonotype has more than one count but fewer than ten. J is TRBJ1-5 and V is TRBV30; possibly TRBD1 for D (6 bases). V was trimmed by 0 bases and J by 5 bases, leaving 17 bases between them. The germline gives CDR1 GTSNPN, CDR2 SVGIG (reference sequence). CDR3 length: 16 residues. In DNA, the CDR3 is TGTGCCTGGAGTGTACAGGGCGGGGGGAATTATCAGCCCCAGCATTTT. Its translation: CAWSVQGGGNYQPQHF.

This clonotype was picked up many times. The chain combines TRBV6-1 with TRBJ1-2, with 7 bases that match TRBD1. There are 15 residues in the CDR3. In germline, CDR1 is MNHNS, CDR2 SASEGT. J gave up 2 bases and V 5 bases, and 8 bases lay outside the gene matches. For the CDR3, the DNA is TGTGCCAGCAGTTCCCGCAGGGGGGGGAACTATGGCTACACCTTC. Protein sequence: CASSSRRGGNYGYTF.

This chain connects TRBV6-1 to TRBJ2-3; D not resolved. The CDR3 is 14 residues long. Trimming took off 6 bases at V and 1 base at J, with 11 bases between the two ends. CDR1 MNHNS and CDR2 SASEGT come from the germline V gene. In DNA form, the CDR3 reads TGTGCCAGCAGGCTTGGAGTGGGCACAGATACGCAGTATTTT. Protein product: CASRLGVGTDTQYF.

This clonotype came up many times. The rearrangement links TRBV28 to TRBJ2-1, with D maybe TRBD2 (6 bases). V lost 8 bases to trimming and J lost 3 bases, with 20 bases between them. CDR1 is MDHEN and CDR2 is SYDVKM in the germline V gene. The CDR3 is 16 amino acids. This chain's CDR3 is CASGISSSGLYNEQFF. In DNA, the CDR3 is TGTGCCAGCGGAATATCTAGTTCGGGACTCTACAATGAGCAGTTCTTC.

The chain is built from TRBV5-1 and TRBJ1-4; 7 bases agree with TRBD1. Germline CDR1 is SGHRS and CDR2 is YFSETQ. The CDR3 consists of 17 residues. V lost 5 bases and J lost 7; bases outside the gene matches: 17. The CDR3 nucleotides are TGCGCCAGCAGACCGAAACGTAACGGGACAGCCATTGAAAAACTGTTTTTT. This translates into CASRPKRNGTAIEKLFF.

The J gene is TRBJ2-7, the V gene TRBV19, with 8 bases matching TRBD1. CDR1 is LNHDA, CDR2 SQIVND, per germline (reference sequence). V was clipped by 6 bases and J by 3 bases; unmatched bases: 10. The CDR3 is made up of 15 amino acids. CDR3 protein: CASRRLGTGDYEQYF. The DNA for the CDR3 is TGTGCCAGTAGACGGCTTGGGACAGGTGACTACGAGCAGTACTTC.

Only one count was recorded for this clonotype. J is TRBJ2-7 and V is TRBV3-1, with D possibly TRBD1 on 6 matching bases. V shed 4 bases and J shed 3 bases, with 13 bases lying between them. The CDR3 contains 14 residues. Germline-derived CDR1 and CDR2 are LGHDT and YNNKEL (reference sequence). This CDR3 is CASSRVLGGYEQYF. Here the CDR3 DNA reads TGTGCCAGCAGCCGGGTCTTAGGGGGCTACGAGCAGTACTTC.

This clonotype was counted ten times or more. V gene TRBV28 combines with J gene TRBJ2-7; D remains ambiguous. This CDR3 is 14 amino acids long. Germline-derived CDR1 and CDR2 are MDHEN and SYDVKM. The V end lost 2 bases, the J end lost 1 base, and 9 bases lay between the germline ends. This CDR3 reads CASSLMSGSYEQYF. In DNA form, the CDR3 reads TGTGCCAGCAGTTTAATGTCCGGGTCCTACGAGCAGTACTTC.

For this clonotype: This clone may be a read error of a much larger clone one base away. The chain employs TRBV3-1 and TRBJ1-4; tentatively, D is TRBD1 (5 bases). Per germline, CDR1 LGHDT and CDR2 YNNKEL (reference sequence). The CDR3 spans 12 residues. V dropped 1 base and J dropped 14 bases, with 11 bases sitting between them. The CDR3 DNA reads TGTGCCAGCAGCCAAGCGGCAGGGCCCCTGTTTTTT. Translation gives CASSQAAGPLFF. The full variable domain, with the rest looked up from reference TRBV3-1 and TRBJ1-4, is DTAVSQTPKYLVTQMGNDKSIKCEQNLGHDTMYWYKQDSKKFLKIMFSYNNKELIINETVPNRFSPKSPDKAHLNLHINSLELGDSAVYFCASSQAAGPLFFGSGTQLSVL.

This clonotype appeared a few times. The CDR3 is CASSEQRWNTEAFF. The CDR3 nucleotides are TGTGCCAGCAGTGAGCAGCGGTGGAACACTGAAGCTTTCTTT. The genes are TRBV6-4 and TRBJ1-1; D is unresolved. Deletions cut 3 bases from V and 1 base from J, with 9 bases between. CDR1 MRHNA and CDR2 SNTAGT come from the germline V gene. There are 14 residues in the CDR3.

There are many counts of this clonotype. The CDR3 DNA sequence: TGTGCCAGCAGTAACAGGGGAGAGACCCAGTACTTC. Protein: CASSNRGETQYF. The chain links TRBV27 to TRBJ2-5, with TRBD1 matching over 7 bases. The CDR3 consists of 12 residues. Germline V gene data show CDR1 as MNHEY and CDR2 as SMNVEV (reference sequence). V lost 5 bases, J lost 4 bases, and 1 base stayed unmatched.

This chain links TRBV14 with TRBJ1-2; 8 positions agree with TRBD1. The CDR3 length is 17 residues. Germline V CDR1 and CDR2: SGHDN, FVKESK. V trimming: 3 bases; J trimming: 4 bases; junction bases outside the gene matches: 13. CDR3 in amino acids: CASSHEPPGQDIYGYTF. DNA for the CDR3: TGTGCCAGCAGCCACGAACCACCGGGACAGGATATCTATGGCTACACCTTC.

Note on this clonotype: A much larger clonotype is one base distant, so this may be a read error. The chain links TRBV11-2 to TRBJ2-7; D gene ambiguous. CDR1 and CDR2 from the germline V gene are SGHAT and FQNNGV. The CDR3 runs 16 residues. CDR3 loop: CASSPSVGYPSCEQYF. As DNA, the CDR3 is TGTGCCAGCAGCCCGTCGGTAGGGTACCCGTCCTGCGAGCAGTACTTC. The full variable domain, in which reference TRBV11-2 and TRBJ2-7 provide the parts outside the CDR3, is EAGVAQSPRYKIIEKRQSVAFWCNPISGHATLYWYQQILGQGPKLLIQFQNNGVVDDSQLPKDRFSAERLKGVDSTLKIQPAKLEDSAVYLCASSPSVGYPSCEQYFGPGTRLTVT.

A remark on this clonotype: The germline gene is not matched at one end of the junction; a read error may be the cause. The chain links TRBV12-3 or TRBV12-4 to TRBJ2-5; D remains unclear. The CDR3 contains 13 residues. CDR3 region: CASSSSDHETQYF. In DNA, the CDR3 is TGTGCCAGCAGTTCCAGCGACCACGAGACCCAGTACTTC.

This clonotype was seen more than once but under ten times. CDR3 nucleotides: TGTGCCAGCAGCAAACAGGGGAGGGAGACCCAGTACTTC. It is translated as CASSKQGRETQYF. The chain uses TRBV7-2 and TRBJ2-5; maybe TRBD1 (7 bases). The CDR3 spans 13 residues. Looked up from germline, CDR1 is SGHTA and CDR2 is FQGNSA. Trimming shortened V by 5 bases and J by 5 bases, and 12 bases separated the two germline ends. Using reference TRBV7-2 and TRBJ2-5 for the parts outside the CDR3, the full variable domain is GAGVSQSPSNKVTEKGKDVELRCDPISGHTALYWYRQSLGQGLEFLIYFQGNSAPDKSGLPSDRFSAERTGGSVSTLTIQRTQQEDSAVYLCASSKQGRETQYFGPGTRLLVL.

The chain recombines TRBV11-2 with TRBJ2-7, with TRBD2 matching 10 bases. The CDR3 covers 13 residues. After removal of 5 bases from V and 5 bases from J, the junction contained 3 bases not matched to a gene. CDR1 is SGHAT and CDR2 is FQNNGV in the germline V gene. The CDR3 sequence is CASSLAGVDEQYF. CDR3 DNA: TGTGCCAGCAGCCTAGCGGGAGTGGACGAGCAGTACTTC. Full variable domain (remainder filled in from reference TRBV11-2 and TRBJ2-7): EAGVAQSPRYKIIEKRQSVAFWCNPISGHATLYWYQQILGQGPKLLIQFQNNGVVDDSQLPKDRFSAERLKGVDSTLKIQPAKLEDSAVYLCASSLAGVDEQYFGPGTRLTVT.